Sequencing of this T cell receptor (beta chain) was carried out in a study of T cells expressing NK-cell markers. Broader study findings: Clarity on HCMV specificity was lacking for the expanded NKG2C+ T cell clones. Of CD8+ T cells, 1.0-7.0% belonged to dominant NKG2C+ clonotypes in roughly 6 donors. Once again these clonotypes came out on top in the CD3+CD56-NKG2C+ fraction of a few donors.

The CDR3 totals 20 residues. The V gene's germline CDR1 is MGHRA and CDR2 YSYEKL. From its re-call of the 5' RACE reads, TCRdb lists each CDR3 protein once, without DNA. The record lists 550,000 or so distinct CDR3 sequences, of which the ten most abundant hold 3% to 4.5%. Notes on this clonotype: Its specificity is not known.

The chain employs TRBV4-1 and TRBJ2-1; with no DNA, the TCRdb D assignment of TRBD2 cannot be verified. The sample comprised blood T cells: a sorted CD56 or NKG2C T cell subset, CD4+ or CD8+ T cells, or bulk PBMC T cells (not recorded which). The clonotype was recovered from a man younger than 35 in good health. The CDR3 reads CASSQESGTSGFAFFDEQFF.